Following are 29 T cell receptor beta chains from one sample sequenced in a study of CD8 T cells in Susac syndrome. Roughly 0.45 to 1 ug RNA was reverse transcribed with random hexamers. TCRdb passed the immunoSEQ multiplex PCR reads through MiXCR, listing each CDR3 protein once. The sample holds about 430,000 distinct CDR3 sequences, approximately 85% seen once. Sequences were obtained from CD8+ T cells from PBMCs. The origin of the receptors is a human donor with multiple sclerosis.

The genes are TRBV6-6 and TRBJ1-5; tentative D call: TRBD1 (5 bases). Trimming shortened V by 5 bases and J by 11 bases, and 13 bases separated the two germline ends. CDR1 is MNHNY, CDR2 SVGAGI, per germline (reference sequence). The CDR3 is 12 residues long. The CDR3 spells CASSTPSGAQHF. The CDR3, as DNA: TGTGCCAGCAGTACCCCCTCGGGGGCCCAGCATTTT.

The chain combines TRBV18 with TRBJ2-3; D remains unclear. The CDR3 is made up of 14 amino acids. Per the germline V gene, CDR1 is KGHSH and CDR2 is LQKENI. V dropped 4 bases and J dropped 4 bases, with 12 bases sitting between them. The CDR3 DNA is TGTGCCAGCTCACTTTCCGAGTTCGCAGATACGCAGTATTTT. It encodes CASSLSEFADTQYF.

V and J are TRBV5-6 and TRBJ2-7, with TRBD1 matching over 7 bases. The CDR3 sequence is 14 residues long. The trim removed 6 bases at V and 3 bases at J, leaving 9 bases unmatched. CDR1 and CDR2 from the germline V gene are SGHDT and YYEEEE. The CDR3: CASTHPGQHYEQYF. For the CDR3, the DNA is TGTGCCAGCACCCACCCGGGACAGCACTACGAGCAGTACTTC.

This clonotype appeared a few times. The rearrangement joins TRBV13 to TRBJ2-5, with D unresolved. Germline loops: CDR1 PRHDT, CDR2 FYEKMQ (reference sequence). The V end was cut by 2 bases, the J end by 6 bases, with 4 bases between. CDR3 length: 11 residues. The CDR3 nucleotides read TGTGCCAGCAGCTTAAAACAGACCCAGTACTTC. Residues: CASSLKQTQYF. Using reference TRBV13 and TRBJ2-5 for the parts outside the CDR3, the full variable domain is AAGVIQSPRHLIKEKRETATLKCYPIPRHDTVYWYQQGPGQDPQFLISFYEKMQSDKGSIPDRFSAQQFSDYHSELNMSSLELGDSALYFCASSLKQTQYFGPGTRLLVL.

The DNA for the CDR3 is TGTGCCAGCAGCTTAAGGTCGCCACAGACAACTAATGAAAAACTGTTTTTT. This codes for CASSLRSPQTTNEKLFF. The chain is built from TRBV7-2 and TRBJ1-4; no definite D call. V shed 2 bases and J shed 0 bases, with 13 bases lying between them. The CDR3 length is 17 residues. Germline CDR1 SGHTA, CDR2 FQGNSA. Looking up the rest from reference TRBV7-2 and TRBJ1-4 gives the full variable domain: GAGVSQSPSNKVTEKGKDVELRCDPISGHTALYWYRQSLGQGLEFLIYFQGNSAPDKSGLPSDRFSAERTGGSVSTLTIQRTQQEDSAVYLCASSLRSPQTTNEKLFFGSGTQLSVL.

The chain recombines TRBV7-9 with TRBJ2-1, with 7 bases lining up with TRBD1. Trimming removed 4 bases from V and 8 bases from J; junction bases left unmatched: 8. CDR1 and CDR2 (germline): SEHNR, FQNEAQ (reference sequence). There are 14 residues in the CDR3. In DNA, the CDR3 is TGTGCCAGCAGCTCCCAGGGGGATGGGGATGAGCAGTTCTTC. Amino acid sequence: CASSSQGDGDEQFF.

This clonotype showed up just once. The chain combines TRBV11-2 with TRBJ2-1; 12 bases align to TRBD2. Germline CDR1 and CDR2: SGHAT and FQNNGV. After removal of 1 base from V and 7 bases from J, the junction contained 11 bases not matched to a gene. The CDR3 covers 18 residues. The CDR3 region has the DNA TGTGCCAGCAGCTTAGGTCCTAGCGGGGGGGCATCCGGGAATGAGCAGTTCTTC. Translated, it gives CASSLGPSGGASGNEQFF.

The chain's CDR3 is CASSPFSATNEKLFF. The CDR3 bases are TGTGCCAGCAGCCCGTTTTCTGCAACTAATGAAAAACTGTTTTTT. This chain links TRBV7-9 with TRBJ1-4; D call uncertain. The V end was cut by 5 bases, the J end by 0 bases, with 10 bases between. Germline V gene data show CDR1 as SEHNR and CDR2 as FQNEAQ (reference sequence). This CDR3 has 15 residues.

CDR3 loop: CASSHGDRYQPQHF. The CDR3 coding sequence is TGCGCCAGCAGCCACGGGGACAGGTACCAGCCCCAGCATTTT. The genes are TRBV4-1 and TRBJ1-5; 8 nucleotides align to TRBD1. J was trimmed by 7 bases and V by 3 bases; bases with no gene match: 5. This CDR3 has 14 amino acids. Germline CDR1 reads MGHRA; CDR2 reads YSYEKL.

This clonotype was counted only a few times. The V gene is TRBV7-9, the J gene TRBJ1-1, with D uncertain. This CDR3 region has 12 residues. V lost 1 base to trimming and J lost 7 bases, with 7 bases between them. Germline CDR1 reads SEHNR; CDR2 reads FQNEAQ (reference sequence). The CDR3 nucleotides read TGTGCCAGCAGCTTAGGCGTCGGTGAAGCTTTCTTT. Amino acid sequence: CASSLGVGEAFF.

The J gene is TRBJ2-1, the V gene TRBV27; 14 positions match TRBD2. V trimming: 4 bases; J trimming: 9 bases; junction bases outside the gene matches: 5. The CDR3 extends over 15 amino acids. Germline V gene lookup returns CDR1 MNHEY and CDR2 SMNVEV (reference sequence). The CDR3 bases are TGTGCCAGCAGTTCGGGACTAGCGGGAGTAACTGAGCAGTTCTTC. Translation: CASSSGLAGVTEQFF.

The rearrangement links TRBV5-6 to TRBJ2-1; D is unclear. CDR1 is SGHDT and CDR2 is YYEEEE in the germline V gene. V shed 4 bases and J shed 3 bases, with 14 bases lying between them. The CDR3 is 15 amino acids. The CDR3 region has the DNA TGTGCCAGCAGCGCCTCGGGCGGTTTCTACAATGAGCAGTTCTTC. Translated, it gives CASSASGGFYNEQFF.

J is TRBJ1-1 and V is TRBV4-1; no clear D gene. Germline V gene sequence: CDR1 MGHRA, CDR2 YSYEKL. Trimming stripped 0 bases from V and 3 bases from J, with 11 bases between. The CDR3 has 15 amino acids. CDR3 region: CASSQDSNSYTEAFF. The DNA for the CDR3 is TGCGCCAGCAGCCAAGACAGTAACTCCTACACTGAAGCTTTCTTT.

The sample holds one count of this clonotype. The genes are TRBV7-9 and TRBJ1-1; D perhaps matches TRBD1 (6 bases). The CDR3 covers 14 residues. Trimming left V 5 bases short and J 3 bases short, with 13 bases between. Germline assignment: CDR1 SEHNR and CDR2 FQNEAQ (reference sequence). CDR3 region: CASSPQGTDTEAFF. DNA for the CDR3: TGTGCCAGCAGCCCTCAGGGGACCGACACTGAAGCTTTCTTT.

The J gene is TRBJ2-5, the V gene TRBV27; D is ambiguous. Per germline, CDR1 MNHEY and CDR2 SMNVEV (reference sequence). The CDR3 spans 13 residues. V lost 3 bases and J lost 0, with 5 bases in between. The CDR3 reads CASSFSNQETQYF. CDR3 in DNA: TGTGCCAGCAGTTTTTCCAACCAAGAGACCCAGTACTTC.

This chain connects TRBV20-1 to TRBJ2-1; 9 bases map to TRBD1. The length of the CDR3 is 21 residues. V lost 2 bases, J lost 7 bases, and 27 bases stayed unmatched. CDR1 is DFQATT, CDR2 SNEGSKA, per germline (reference sequence). The CDR3 nucleotides read TGCAGTGCTAGACCTCTCTTCTTGTCGGACAGGGGCTTCCTCGAATATAATGAGCAGTTCTTC. Protein product: CSARPLFLSDRGFLEYNEQFF.

This chain connects TRBV30 to TRBJ2-7; 7 bases align to TRBD1. With V trimmed by 5 bases and J by 6 bases, 10 bases remained unmatched. The CDR3 is 13 residues long. The germline CDR1 and CDR2 sequences are GTSNPN and SVGIG (reference sequence). The CDR3 reads CAWSMTGLGEQYF. For the CDR3, the DNA is TGTGCCTGGTCTATGACAGGGCTGGGCGAGCAGTACTTC.

This clonotype was found once. This sequence joins TRBV30 and TRBJ1-5; maybe TRBD1 (6 bases). CDR3 length equals 14 residues. CDR1 is GTSNPN, CDR2 SVGIG, per germline (reference sequence). V lost 1 base, J lost 7 bases, and 14 bases lay in between. The DNA for the CDR3 is TGTGCCTGGAGTGAGGCAGGGGAAGGCCAGCCCCAGCATTTT. Translation gives CAWSEAGEGQPQHF.

The chain uses TRBV27 and TRBJ2-1, with 7 bases identical to TRBD1. After removal of 2 bases from V and 7 bases from J, the junction contained 11 bases not matched to a gene. The germline gives CDR1 MNHEY, CDR2 SMNVEV (reference sequence). CDR3 size: 16 residues. The DNA for the CDR3 is TGTGCCAGCAGTTTACCCGACAGGGTTTCTCGAAATGAGCAGTTCTTC. It codes for CASSLPDRVSRNEQFF.

The chain has TRBV10-1 and TRBJ2-5; D not resolved. CDR1 is WNHNN, CDR2 SYGVQD, per germline (reference sequence). The CDR3 is made up of 12 amino acids. V lost 0 bases and J 4 bases, leaving 3 bases between the germline ends. The CDR3 reads CASSESLETQYF. The CDR3, as DNA: TGCGCCAGCAGTGAGTCGTTAGAGACCCAGTACTTC.

The rearrangement uses TRBV4-1 and TRBJ1-1; the match to TRBD1 covers 10 bases. Germline V gene lookup returns CDR1 MGHRA and CDR2 YSYEKL. V dropped 0 bases and J dropped 5; count of bases not matched to a gene: 9. There are 17 residues in the CDR3. The CDR3 region is CASSQEWTGGGETEAFF. CDR3 coding DNA: TGCGCCAGCAGCCAAGAATGGACAGGGGGGGGAGAAACTGAAGCTTTCTTT.

The V and J genes are TRBV4-2 and TRBJ2-7, with TRBD2 matching 9 bases. Unmatched junction bases numbered 10, after V lost 5 bases and J lost 5 bases. The CDR3 length is 15 residues. The germline V gene has CDR1 LGHNA and CDR2 YNFKEQ. The CDR3 DNA is TGTGCCAGCAGCTGGGAGGCGGGGGGGCCCAACGAGCAGTACTTC. Translation: CASSWEAGGPNEQYF.

The genes are TRBV28 and TRBJ2-5, with 10 nucleotides matching TRBD1. CDR1 is MDHEN and CDR2 is SYDVKM in the germline V gene. The CDR3 is 13 amino acids. With V trimmed by 6 bases and J by 3 bases, 1 base remained unmatched. The CDR3 protein is CASRGTGEETQYF. DNA for the CDR3: TGTGCCAGCAGGGGGACAGGGGAAGAGACCCAGTACTTC.

The rearrangement uses TRBV7-9 and TRBJ1-1; the D gene is possibly TRBD1 (5 bases). Per germline, CDR1 SEHNR and CDR2 FQNEAQ (reference sequence). The CDR3 sequence is 16 residues long. Trimming took off 6 bases at V and 3 bases at J, with 20 bases between the two ends. CDR3 in DNA: TGTGCCAGCAGATCCCCGGTCGGGACCCAGTACACTGAAGCTTTCTTT. As protein: CASRSPVGTQYTEAFF.

The chain links TRBV6-5 to TRBJ2-3; 10 positions agree with TRBD1. The junction had 6 bases not matched to a gene; V was cut back by 4 bases and J by 2 bases. Germline values: CDR1 MNHEY, CDR2 SVGAGI. The CDR3 is 16 amino acids. Here the CDR3 reads CASSSEDRGDTDTQYF. In DNA form, the CDR3 reads TGTGCCAGCAGTTCCGAGGACAGGGGGGACACAGATACGCAGTATTTT.

This clonotype was observed a few times. The chain is built from TRBV5-1 and TRBJ2-5; TRBD1 aligns across 7 bases. This CDR3 is 16 amino acids long. Germline loops: CDR1 SGHRS, CDR2 YFSETQ. V was clipped by 3 bases and J by 7 bases; unmatched bases: 15. Here the CDR3 reads CASSWDRDSLKTTQYF. DNA of the CDR3: TGCGCCAGCAGCTGGGACCGGGACAGCCTCAAGACGACCCAGTACTTC.

This chain links TRBV30 with TRBJ2-1; 10 bases agree with TRBD2. Trimming cost V 4 bases and J 3 bases; bases outside gene matches: 6. The CDR3 is made up of 15 amino acids. Per the germline V gene, CDR1 is GTSNPN and CDR2 is SVGIG (reference sequence). CDR3 nucleotide sequence: TGTGCCTGGAATAAGCGGGAGGGCCTCTACAATGAGCAGTTCTTC. Translation: CAWNKREGLYNEQFF.

The rearrangement joins TRBV30 to TRBJ1-1; D call uncertain. This CDR3 has 11 amino acids. Trimming shortened V by 3 bases and J by 8 bases, and 10 bases separated the two germline ends. Looked up from germline, CDR1 is GTSNPN and CDR2 is SVGIG (reference sequence). The CDR3 nucleotides are TGTGCCTGGAGCGTGGGAAGAGAAGCTTTCTTT. It codes for CAWSVGREAFF. Combining the CDR3 with reference TRBV30 and TRBJ1-1 gives the whole variable domain SQTIHQWPATLVQPVGSPLSLECTVEGTSNPNLYWYRQAAGRGLQLLFYSVGIGQISSEVPQNLSASRPQDRQFILSSKKLLLSDSGFYLCAWSVGREAFFGQGTRLTVV.

CDR3 nucleotides: TGTGCCAGTAGTCTAGCGGGTGTGGTTAGTAATGAGCAGTTCTTC. It translates to CASSLAGVVSNEQFF. The chain joins TRBV19 to TRBJ2-1; the match to TRBD2 covers 8 bases. The CDR3 totals 15 residues. V trimming: 5 bases; J trimming: 7 bases; junction bases outside the gene matches: 10. The germline V gene encodes CDR1 LNHDA and CDR2 SQIVND (reference sequence).